This TCR beta chain appears in the sequencing data of a study of blood T cells in healthy people across ages (dated by TCRdb to 2015 to 2017). About the investigation overall: In model experiments, template switching captured about one uniquely barcoded TCR beta cDNA molecule for every two T cells. Using deep sequencing normalized with unique cDNA molecular identifiers, the study measured how TCR beta repertoire diversity changes with age. Donors of different ages were randomly distributed across sequencing lanes to avoid experimental bias. Donors were grouped into four age groups: young (average roughly 17 years), middle-aged (39), aged (62) and long-lived (about 82). Using the same blood draw, the study looked at two additional independent replicas of 1 million unique cDNA reads for two donors, one aged 18 to 30 and the other aged 80 or older. Broad study findings and their caveats: Compared with the aged group, more naive CD4+ T cells, fewer expanded clones and increased TCR diversity were shown by the long-lived group, suggesting age selection. The CMV infection status of donors was not known, potentially confounding age-related changes in expanded clonotypes. Observed TCR beta diversity correlated strongly with the percentage of naive T cells measured by flow cytometry. Bulk unsorted PBMC profiling prevented conclusive comparison of naive and antigen-experienced compartments. Estimates of total diversity based on one million sequenced T cells were considered lower bounds and underestimates. Observed TCR beta diversity per million T cells fell roughly linearly with age, and a significant reduction was already apparent by age around 39.

The library was produced with 5' RACE. Sequenced using an Illumina HiSeq 2500. A second PCR of about 6 to 12 cycles was run with a J-beta primer mix and a sample-barcoded 5' primer. A template-switch 5' adaptor carrying 12 random nucleotides introduced a unique molecular identifier onto each TCR beta cDNA molecule. Each sample yielded at least 3 million CDR3-containing paired-end reads. First-strand cDNA was synthesized from all RNA with the Mint cDNA synthesis kit, primed by a TRBC-specific oligonucleotide. Following uracil-DNA glycosylase treatment, a first 18-cycle PCR with universal primers M1SS and BC2_uni_R was performed on all cDNA. Regarding the original processing steps: Each sample was normalized by randomly selecting 1 million high-quality reads, each carrying a distinct molecular identifier. Instead of being binned into consensus sequences, reads that shared molecular identifiers were thrown out. MiTCR, set to a Q25 quality threshold and the strictest error-elimination algorithm, was used for CDR3 identification, clonotype clustering and error correction. Lower-bound total TCR beta diversity was estimated with a nonparametric unseen species model using Euler transformation. TCRdb reprocessed the public reads (quality trimming at Q25 with fastp, clone calling with MiXCR) and kept in-frame beta chains. Each entry is one CDR3 protein sequence, shown with its most common DNA and genes. Here the V and J calls rest on TCRdb's processing, not on the authors' analysis. The sample data list approximately 800,000 distinct CDR3 sequences, and nearly 60% of these were observed just once. The ten largest make up 20% to 25% of the sample.

For CDR1 and CDR2, the germline V gene lists SGHTA and FQGNSA. Including cysteine and phenylalanine, the CDR3 has 17 amino acids. The kept DNA is CDR3 alone, 51 bases in frame from the first base. The germline V and J ends show losses of 2 bases and 4 bases respectively, and no gene match explains 11 bases of the junction. The donors were 40 or so Caucasian individuals from Russia, aged 6 to 90 years, who were systemically healthy. Each donor gave about 9.2 milliliters of peripheral blood, drawn into EDTA-treated Vacutainer tubes. Ficoll-Paque density-gradient centrifugation was used to isolate PBMCs, with at least 6 million per sample. Trizol reagent was used to extract total RNA from the PBMCs, yielding at least 5.5 micrograms per sample. For every donor, an aliquot of PBMCs went through flow cytometry to measure the percentages of naive CD45RAhigh/CD27high T cells. About this clonotype itself: This clone's antigen is unknown. No much larger clone exists at a distance of one base, and base qualities are not known.

The sample taken for sequencing was blood. This sequence was found in a man aged 25-40 years in good health. The sequence links TRBV7-2 to TRBJ1-1; the central 9 bases match TRBD1. The CDR3 reads as follows: CASSLNGQRDRATEAFF. The nucleotides are TGTGCCAGCAGCTTAAACGGACAGCGGGACAGGGCCACTGAAGCTTTCTTT.